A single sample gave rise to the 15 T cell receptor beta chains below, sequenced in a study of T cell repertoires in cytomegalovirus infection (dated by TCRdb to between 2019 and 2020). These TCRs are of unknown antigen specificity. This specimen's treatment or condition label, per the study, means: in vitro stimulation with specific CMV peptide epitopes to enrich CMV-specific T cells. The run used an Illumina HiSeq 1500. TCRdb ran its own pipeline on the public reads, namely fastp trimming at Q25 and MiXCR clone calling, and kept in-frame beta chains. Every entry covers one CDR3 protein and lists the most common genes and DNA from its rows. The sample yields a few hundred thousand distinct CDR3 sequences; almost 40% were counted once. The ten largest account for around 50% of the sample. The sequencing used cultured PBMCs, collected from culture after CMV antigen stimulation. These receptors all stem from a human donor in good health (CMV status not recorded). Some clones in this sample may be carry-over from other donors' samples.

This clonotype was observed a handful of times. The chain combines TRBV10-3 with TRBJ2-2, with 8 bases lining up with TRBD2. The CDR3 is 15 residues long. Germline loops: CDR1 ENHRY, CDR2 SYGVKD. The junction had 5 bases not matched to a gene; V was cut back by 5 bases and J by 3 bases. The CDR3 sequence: CAISFGGADTGELFF. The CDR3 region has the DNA TGTGCCATCAGTTTCGGGGGGGCTGACACCGGGGAGCTGTTTTTT.

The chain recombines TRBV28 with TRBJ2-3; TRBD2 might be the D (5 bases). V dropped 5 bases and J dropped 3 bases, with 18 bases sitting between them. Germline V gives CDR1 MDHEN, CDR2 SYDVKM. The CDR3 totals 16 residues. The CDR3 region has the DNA TGTGCCAGCAGTCCCGGACTGGGGATATCGACAGATACGCAGTATTTT. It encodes CASSPGLGISTDTQYF.

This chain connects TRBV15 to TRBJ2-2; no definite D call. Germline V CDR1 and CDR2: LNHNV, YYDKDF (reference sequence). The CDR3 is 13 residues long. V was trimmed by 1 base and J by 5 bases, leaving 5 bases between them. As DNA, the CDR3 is TGTGCCACCAGCAGAGTGGCAACCGGGGAGCTGTTTTTT. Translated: CATSRVATGELFF.

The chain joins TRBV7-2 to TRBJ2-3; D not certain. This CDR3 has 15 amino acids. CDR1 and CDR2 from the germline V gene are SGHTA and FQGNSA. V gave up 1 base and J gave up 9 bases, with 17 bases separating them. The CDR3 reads CASSLVGIERATQYF. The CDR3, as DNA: TGTGCCAGCAGCTTAGTAGGTATAGAGCGTGCGACGCAGTATTTT.

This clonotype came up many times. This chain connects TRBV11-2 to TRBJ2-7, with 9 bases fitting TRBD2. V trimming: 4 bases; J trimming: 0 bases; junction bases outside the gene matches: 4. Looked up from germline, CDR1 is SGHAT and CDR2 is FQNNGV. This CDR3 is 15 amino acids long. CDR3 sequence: CASSSFSGSSYEQYF. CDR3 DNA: TGTGCCAGCAGCTCCTTTAGCGGGAGCTCCTACGAGCAGTACTTC.

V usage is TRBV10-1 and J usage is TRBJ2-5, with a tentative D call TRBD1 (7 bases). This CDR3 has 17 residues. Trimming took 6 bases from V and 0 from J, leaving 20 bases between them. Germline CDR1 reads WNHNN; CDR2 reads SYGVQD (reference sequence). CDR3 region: CASRASTGDLYQETQYF. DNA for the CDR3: TGCGCCAGCAGAGCTAGCACAGGGGACTTGTACCAAGAGACCCAGTACTTC.

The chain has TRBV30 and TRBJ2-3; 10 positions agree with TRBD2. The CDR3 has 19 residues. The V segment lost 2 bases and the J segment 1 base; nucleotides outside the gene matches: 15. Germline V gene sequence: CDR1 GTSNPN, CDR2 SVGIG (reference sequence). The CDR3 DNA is TGTGCCTGGAGTCCCGTCTCAGCGGGAGGGCCCTCGGGCACAGATACGCAGTATTTT. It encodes CAWSPVSAGGPSGTDTQYF.

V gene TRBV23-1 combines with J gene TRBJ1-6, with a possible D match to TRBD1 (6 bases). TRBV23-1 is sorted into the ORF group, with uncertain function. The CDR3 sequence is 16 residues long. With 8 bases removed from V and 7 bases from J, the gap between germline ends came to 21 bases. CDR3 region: CASVVAGQGRNSPLHF. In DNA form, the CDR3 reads TGCGCCAGCGTTGTAGCGGGGCAGGGGCGAAATTCACCCCTCCACTTT.

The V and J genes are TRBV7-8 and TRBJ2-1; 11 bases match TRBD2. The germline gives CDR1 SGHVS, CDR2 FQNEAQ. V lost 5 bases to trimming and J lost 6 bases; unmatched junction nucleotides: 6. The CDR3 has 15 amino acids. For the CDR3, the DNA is TGTGCCAGCAGCGCCTCACTAGCGGGGGTCAATGAGCAGTTCTTC. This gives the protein CASSASLAGVNEQFF.

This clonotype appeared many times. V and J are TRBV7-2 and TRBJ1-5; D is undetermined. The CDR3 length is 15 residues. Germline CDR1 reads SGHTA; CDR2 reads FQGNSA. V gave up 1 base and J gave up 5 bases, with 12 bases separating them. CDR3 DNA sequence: TGTGCCAGCAGCTTAGATGGGTTCTTGGATCAGCCCCAGCATTTT. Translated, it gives CASSLDGFLDQPQHF. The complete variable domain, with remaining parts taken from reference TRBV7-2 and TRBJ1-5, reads GAGVSQSPSNKVTEKGKDVELRCDPISGHTALYWYRQSLGQGLEFLIYFQGNSAPDKSGLPSDRFSAERTGGSVSTLTIQRTQQEDSAVYLCASSLDGFLDQPQHFGDGTRLSIL.

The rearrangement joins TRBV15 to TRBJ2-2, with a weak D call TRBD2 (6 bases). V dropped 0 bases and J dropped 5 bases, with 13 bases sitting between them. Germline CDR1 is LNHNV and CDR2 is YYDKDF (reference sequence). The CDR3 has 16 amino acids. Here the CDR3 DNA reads TGTGCCACCAGCAGAGATCCGGGGAGGTGGACCGGGGAGCTGTTTTTT. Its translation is CATSRDPGRWTGELFF.

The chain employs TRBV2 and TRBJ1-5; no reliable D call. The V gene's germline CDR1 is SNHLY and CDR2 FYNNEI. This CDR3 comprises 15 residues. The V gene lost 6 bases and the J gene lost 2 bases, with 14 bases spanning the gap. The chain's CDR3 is CASRNGKNGNQPQHF. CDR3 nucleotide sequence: TGTGCCAGCAGGAATGGGAAGAACGGCAATCAGCCCCAGCATTTT.

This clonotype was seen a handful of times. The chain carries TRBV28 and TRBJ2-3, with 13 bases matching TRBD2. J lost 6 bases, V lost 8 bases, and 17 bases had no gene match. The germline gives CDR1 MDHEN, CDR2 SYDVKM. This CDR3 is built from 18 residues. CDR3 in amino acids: CASGAGTSGDHSYDTQYF. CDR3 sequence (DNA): TGTGCCAGCGGCGCCGGGACTAGCGGGGATCATTCATATGATACGCAGTATTTT.

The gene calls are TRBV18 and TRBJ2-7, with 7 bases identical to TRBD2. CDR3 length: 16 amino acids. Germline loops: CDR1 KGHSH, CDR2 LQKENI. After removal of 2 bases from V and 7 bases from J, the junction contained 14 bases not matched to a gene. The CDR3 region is CASSPGTSGAPREQYF. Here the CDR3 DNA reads TGTGCCAGCTCACCAGGAACCAGCGGGGCCCCTCGAGAGCAGTACTTC.

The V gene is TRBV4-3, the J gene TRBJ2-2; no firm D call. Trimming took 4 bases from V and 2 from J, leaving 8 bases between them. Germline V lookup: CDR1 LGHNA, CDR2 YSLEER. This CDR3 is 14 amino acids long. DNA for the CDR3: TGCGCCAGCAGCCCCTCCAGAAACACCGGGGAGCTGTTTTTT. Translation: CASSPSRNTGELFF.